Each of the 20 T cell receptor beta chains below was sequenced from the same sample in a study of CD4 T cell repertoires in COVID-19 (dated by TCRdb to the early 2020s). This specimen's time point label, interpreted: sample from a COVID-19-recovered individual after infection. Their specific antigens are unknown. Library generation was performed with the immunoSEQ multiplex PCR assay. Sourced from immuneACCESS, this table was stored by TCRdb with only in-frame sequences that have V and J called. A share of the clones is absent; for the studies checked, an unresolved V gene accounts for under half, and the remainder has no known explanation. The sample records hundreds of clones, roughly 24% of which are singletons. The ten largest make up 56% of the sample. This sample comprised memory CD4+ T cells, cultured in vitro, obtained after recovery from COVID-19. Sample cell subset or site, as interpreted from the label and publication: total CD4+ memory T cells. All receptors derive from a human donor who had COVID-19.

This clone rates as large. The chain couples TRBV9 to TRBJ2-5; D is perhaps TRBD2 (5 bases). The V gene's germline CDR1 is SGDLS and CDR2 YYNGEE. V lost 0 bases to trimming and J lost 0 bases, with 9 bases between them. The CDR3 runs 15 residues. CDR3 protein: CASSVAGLNQETQYF. In DNA, the CDR3 is TGTGCCAGCAGCGTAGCGGGATTGAACCAAGAGACCCAGTACTTC.

In this sample, this clone turned up a few times. V gene TRBV11-3 combines with J gene TRBJ1-6; D gene ambiguous. Trimming stripped 5 bases from V and 10 bases from J, with 12 bases between. The CDR3 length is 13 residues. Germline V gene lookup returns CDR1 SGHNT and CDR2 YENEEA. CDR3 sequence: CASSVTTESPLHF. The CDR3 DNA follows: TGTGCCAGCAGCGTCACGACTGAATCACCCCTCCACTTT.

This clone counts as large. For the CDR3, the DNA is TGTGCCAGCAATTCCCGGGGGTATGGCACTGAAGCTTTCTTT. Encoded protein: CASNSRGYGTEAFF. The V gene is TRBV6-5, the J gene TRBJ1-1; possibly TRBD1 for D (5 bases). Germline V gene sequence: CDR1 MNHEY, CDR2 SVGAGI. The CDR3 spans 14 residues. Trimming pared 7 bases from V and 4 bases from J, leaving 16 bases between.

A few counts support this clone. The chain carries TRBV18 and TRBJ2-1; D is possibly TRBD1 or TRBD2 (5 bases each). Looked up from germline, CDR1 is KGHSH and CDR2 is LQKENI. The CDR3 runs to 18 residues. Trimming removed 1 base from V and 5 bases from J, with 21 bases in between. The CDR3 region has the DNA TGTGCCAGCTCACCACAGTGGGGGTCGCAGGATCTACACAATGAGCAGTTCTTC. Residues: CASSPQWGSQDLHNEQFF. The full variable domain, completed using reference TRBV18 and TRBJ2-1, is NAGVMQNPRHLVRRRGQEARLRCSPMKGHSHVYWYRQLPEEGLKFMVYLQKENIIDESGMPKERFSAEFPKEGPSILRIQQVVRGDSAAYFCASSPQWGSQDLHNEQFFGPGTRLTVL.

The chain carries TRBV10-3 and TRBJ2-3, with a weak D call TRBD2 (7 bases). Germline CDR1 reads ENHRY; CDR2 reads SYGVKD. V lost 6 bases to trimming and J lost 3 bases, with 10 bases between them. The CDR3 has 13 amino acids. The CDR3 loop reads CAIRRGPTDTQYF. In nucleotides, the CDR3 is TGTGCCATCAGGCGGGGGCCAACAGATACGCAGTATTTT.

V usage is TRBV7-2 and J usage is TRBJ1-2; no firm D call. There are 12 residues in the CDR3. V was pared by 5 bases and J by 7 bases, with 11 bases between. Germline V CDR1 and CDR2: SGHTA, FQGNSA. The chain's CDR3 is CASSEHVGGYTF. CDR3 in DNA: TGTGCCAGCAGCGAACACGTAGGTGGCTACACCTTC.

The chain combines TRBV6-1 with TRBJ1-5; 8 bases agree with TRBD1. V shed 3 bases and J 4 bases; nucleotides not matched to a gene: 2. CDR3 length equals 14 residues. CDR1 is MNHNS, CDR2 SASEGT, per germline. The CDR3 bases are TGTGCCAGCAGTGAGCGACAGGGGAATCAGCCCCAGCATTTT. It translates to CASSERQGNQPQHF.

This clone has a handful of counts. The V and J genes are TRBV15 and TRBJ1-1; D gene uncertain. This CDR3 contains 13 residues. V was cut by 5 bases and J by 0 bases, with 7 bases left in between. Germline V gives CDR1 LNHNV, CDR2 YYDKDF (reference sequence). The CDR3 coding sequence is TGTGCCACCAGCGCAATCATGAACACTGAAGCTTTCTTT. Translated: CATSAIMNTEAFF.

By its share, this clone is medium-sized (0.01 to 0.1%). The CDR3, as DNA: TGTGCCAGCAGTTTAATAGGGGGCCTCGGAACCGGGGAGCTGTTTTTT. This sequence encodes CASSLIGGLGTGELFF. The chain employs TRBV28 and TRBJ2-2; 7 nucleotides align to TRBD1. The germline gives CDR1 MDHEN, CDR2 SYDVKM. V lost 2 bases and J lost 5; bases outside the gene matches: 8. CDR3 length: 16 amino acids. The variable domain in full, with the rest retrieved from reference TRBV28 and TRBJ2-2, is DVKVTQSSRYLVKRTGEKVFLECVQDMDHENMFWYRQDPGLGLRLIYFSYDVKMKEKGDIPEGYSVSREKKERFSLILESASTNQTSMYLCASSLIGGLGTGELFFGEGSRLTVL.

The chain is built from TRBV7-2 and TRBJ1-1; possible D gene TRBD1, 5 bases. Germline CDR1 and CDR2: SGHTA and FQGNSA. V dropped 3 bases and J dropped 8 bases, with 7 bases sitting between them. The CDR3 is 11 amino acids. The DNA for the CDR3 is TGTGCCAGCAGCTTGAGGGACGAAGCTTTCTTT. Its protein product is CASSLRDEAFF.

This clone has a handful of counts. CDR3 amino acids: CASSKSGQAANQPQHF. CDR3 in DNA: TGTGCCAGTAGTAAAAGCGGACAGGCGGCTAATCAGCCCCAGCATTTT. The genes are TRBV19 and TRBJ1-5, with 7 bases that match TRBD1. Germline V gives CDR1 LNHDA, CDR2 SQIVND (reference sequence). V shed 4 bases and J 4 bases; nucleotides not matched to a gene: 10. CDR3 size: 16 residues.

The V and J genes are TRBV28 and TRBJ2-3; D unresolved. The V gene's germline CDR1 is MDHEN and CDR2 SYDVKM. This CDR3 has 11 residues. Deletions cut 3 bases from V and 5 bases from J, with 3 bases between. The CDR3 reads CASSFLDTQYF. Written as DNA, the CDR3 is TGTGCCAGCAGTTTCTTAGATACGCAGTATTTT.

The chain carries TRBV2 and TRBJ1-5; D gene unclear. Trimming took off 3 bases at V and 5 bases at J, with 8 bases between the two ends. Germline V gene sequence: CDR1 SNHLY, CDR2 FYNNEI. CDR3 size: 13 residues. The CDR3 region is CASSELGYQPQHF. Here the CDR3 DNA reads TGTGCCAGCAGTGAGTTGGGGTATCAGCCCCAGCATTTT.

This sequence joins TRBV19 and TRBJ1-6; weak D call: TRBD1 (6 bases). CDR1 and CDR2 from the germline V gene are LNHDA and SQIVND (reference sequence). Trimming took off 7 bases at V and 2 bases at J, with 12 bases between the two ends. This CDR3 is 15 amino acids long. The CDR3 DNA sequence: TGTGCCAGTAAGGAGGGGGTAACCTATAATTCACCCCTCCACTTT. It codes for CASKEGVTYNSPLHF.

This chain connects TRBV11-3 to TRBJ2-3; tentative D call: TRBD2 (6 bases). The CDR3 runs to 14 residues. Germline V lookup: CDR1 SGHNT, CDR2 YENEEA. V was trimmed by 5 bases and J by 3 bases, leaving 12 bases between them. The CDR3 loop reads CASSPYRGTDTQYF. The CDR3, as DNA: TGTGCCAGCAGCCCGTATCGGGGGACAGATACGCAGTATTTT.

V and J are TRBV21-1 and TRBJ2-5; TRBD2 is taken as the D call from the table, unchecked against the DNA. TRBV21-1 is deemed a pseudogene. This CDR3 contains 14 residues. The CDR3 loop is CASNLSHLQETQYF. The CDR3 DNA follows: TGTGCCAGCAACCTAAGCCACCTACAAGAGACCCAGTACTTC.

This clone is medium-sized by share. The CDR3 region has the DNA TGCAGTGCTAGAGCCCGGGACAGTTTTTACTTC. Encoded protein: CSARARDSFYF. V usage is TRBV20-1 and J usage is TRBJ2-7, with 7 nucleotides matching TRBD1. J was trimmed by 13 bases and V by 1 base; bases with no gene match: 7. In germline, CDR1 is DFQATT, CDR2 SNEGSKA (reference sequence). The CDR3 has 11 residues.

The chain uses TRBV2 and TRBJ2-7; D gene unclear. Germline V lookup: CDR1 SNHLY, CDR2 FYNNEI. The germline V and J ends were trimmed by 0 bases and 6 bases, with 9 bases remaining between them. The CDR3 is 13 residues long. CDR3 loop: CASSEAEQFEQYF. CDR3 bases: TGTGCCAGCAGTGAAGCCGAACAGTTCGAGCAGTACTTC.

J is TRBJ2-2 and V is TRBV2; D gene ambiguous. The CDR3 has 16 amino acids. The germline V gene encodes CDR1 SNHLY and CDR2 FYNNEI. The germline V and J ends were trimmed by 2 bases and 4 bases, with 14 bases remaining between them. This CDR3 reads CASSERVGQLTGELFF. CDR3 bases: TGTGCCAGCAGTGAACGGGTAGGGCAGCTCACCGGGGAGCTGTTTTTT.

This clone has a handful of counts. The chain carries TRBV5-1 and TRBJ1-3, with 8 bases matching TRBD1. Germline lookup yields CDR1 SGHRS and CDR2 YFSETQ. The CDR3 spans 14 residues. V lost 6 bases, J lost 6 bases, and 8 bases stayed unmatched. The CDR3 sequence is CASMLATGANTIYF. The CDR3 DNA is TGCGCCAGCATGCTTGCGACAGGGGCAAACACCATATATTTT.